The entry below describes one T cell receptor beta chain. What it binds is unknown. V gave up 3 bases and J gave up 8 bases; unmatched junction bases: 5. CDR3 length: 16 residues. The germline CDR1 and CDR2 sequences are ENHRY and SYGVKD. A second PCR of about 6 to 11 cycles used a sample-barcoded 5' primer and a J-beta primer mix. TCRdb passed the 5' RACE reads through MiXCR, listing each CDR3 protein once. The sample includes about 780,000 distinct CDR3 sequences, roughly 25% of them seen just once. This entry belongs to a study of blood T cells in healthy people across ages. Findings and limits, study-wide: Observed TCR beta diversity showed a strong correlation with the percentage of naive T cells as measured by flow cytometry. Naive and antigen-experienced cells were not separated, limiting conclusive comparison.

Every donor provided roughly 10 milliliters of peripheral blood. The sample also formed part of further work on T cells of mothers and their children. This second study says: An overlap that was slightly higher, though non-significant, was seen in related mother-child pairs versus unrelated pairs.

The clonotype originates from a boy aged 5-17 years in good health. The chain is built from TRBV10-3 and TRBJ2-1; 15 nucleotides match TRBD2. The material sequenced was blood. The chain's CDR3 is CAISDPGLAGGDEQFF. The CDR3 bases are TGTGCCATCAGTGACCCGGGACTAGCGGGGGGAGATGAGCAGTTCTTC.